Listed below are T cell receptor beta chains from one sample, sequenced in a study of early stage breast cancer tumors. Using immunoSEQ multiplex PCR, the repertoire was profiled, and TCRdb retains in-frame clones only, with some absent. This sample carries around 30,000 clones, roughly 80% of them seen once, and the ten largest clones take roughly a tenth. The source material was breast tumor tissue. The receptors come from a person aged 25 to 39 with breast cancer. Each CDR3 is given with its conserved first and last residue. D genes are given only for firm matches. The size of a clone is reported for some rows only, either as once, few or many, or as a class for expanded clones.

TGTGCCAGCACCCCGTGGGGAGTGTACGAGCAGTACTTC,CASTPWGVYEQYF,13,TRBV6-1,TRBJ2-7,.,.
TGTGCCAGCAGCTGGGACAGGGCCGACACCGGGGAGCTGTTTTTT,CASSWDRADTGELFF,15,TRBV13,TRBJ2-2,TRBD1,.
TGTGCCAGCAGCCAGCTAGCGGGAGGACCCGAGTACTTC,CASSQLAGGPEYF,13,TRBV4-2,TRBJ2-7,TRBD2,.
TGTGCCAGCAGCGCCACAGCGGGAACTCCGGAGACCCAGTACTTC,CASSATAGTPETQYF,15,TRBV9,TRBJ2-5,TRBD2,.
TGTGCCAGCAGCGTACAGGAGATGAGGGAGCAGTTCTTC,CASSVQEMREQFF,13,TRBV9,TRBJ2-1,.,.
TGTGCCAGCAGGTATAGCGGGGGCACCTACAATGAGCAGTTCTTC,CASRYSGGTYNEQFF,15,TRBV27,TRBJ2-1,TRBD2,.
TGTGCCAGCAGCGGAGGGACAGGGGGCTGGAACACTGAAGCTTTCTTT,CASSGGTGGWNTEAFF,16,TRBV9,TRBJ1-1,TRBD1,.
TGTGCCAGCTCACCAGACCTACTAGCGGCCCAGGAGACCCAGTACTTC,CASSPDLLAAQETQYF,16,TRBV18,TRBJ2-5,TRBD2,.
TGTGCCAGCAGCACACTACAGGGGGCAGGTTACACCGGGGAGCTGTTTTTT,CASSTLQGAGYTGELFF,17,TRBV5-6,TRBJ2-2,TRBD1,.
TGTGCCTTACAACTAGCGGGACCCTCGGGCGAGCAGTACTTC,CALQLAGPSGEQYF,14,TRBV30,TRBJ2-7,TRBD2,.
TGTGCCAGCAGTGAGGACAGGGCGGGTGAAGCTTTCTTT,CASSEDRAGEAFF,13,TRBV6-5,TRBJ1-1,TRBD1,once
TGTGCTAGTGGCTCCGGGACTAGAACTCTTGAGCAGTACTTC,CASGSGTRTLEQYF,14,TRBV12-5,TRBJ2-7,TRBD2,.
TGTGCCAGCAGTGACCGGACAGGTAAAGAAGCTTTCTTT,CASSDRTGKEAFF,13,TRBV6-4,TRBJ1-1,TRBD1,once
TGCGCCAGCAGCTCATACAGCGATACGCAGTATTTT,CASSSYSDTQYF,12,TRBV5-1,TRBJ2-3,.,.
TGTGCCAGCAGTCCAACGGGACAGAACACTGAAGCTTTCTTT,CASSPTGQNTEAFF,14,TRBV6-6,TRBJ1-1,.,.
TGTGCCAGTAGTGCCAGTATTTCTAACTATGGCTACACCTTC,CASSASISNYGYTF,14,TRBV19,TRBJ1-2,.,few
TGTGCCAGCAGCTTATTCCCAGCGGCAGCATCCTACAATGAGCAGTTCTTC,CASSLFPAAASYNEQFF,17,TRBV7-2,TRBJ2-1,.,.
TGTGCCAGCAGTGGTGTACTAGCGGACTACGAGCAGTACTTC,CASSGVLADYEQYF,14,TRBV6-1,TRBJ2-7,TRBD2,.
TGCAGCGTAGACCCAGGGGGGTGGAACACCGGGGAGCTGTTTTTT,CSVDPGGWNTGELFF,15,TRBV29-1,TRBJ2-2,.,.
TGCGCCAGCAGGGCTAGCTCCTACGAGCAGTACTTC,CASRASSYEQYF,12,TRBV5-1,TRBJ2-7,.,.
TGTGCCAGCAGCCGGGGACATGTGAATGAGCAGTTCTTC,CASSRGHVNEQFF,13,TRBV11-1,TRBJ2-1,.,.
TGTGCCAGCAGTCCAGAACAGAGAGCGAACACCGGGGAGCTGTTTTTT,CASSPEQRANTGELFF,16,TRBV25-1,TRBJ2-2,.,.
TGTGCCAGCAGCCAAGTCGGGAGCGGCTACACCTTC,CASSQVGSGYTF,12,TRBV4-2,TRBJ1-2,.,.
TGTGCCAGCAGCGAGGACCAGGGGGCCTCATTATACGAGCAGTACTTC,CASSEDQGASLYEQYF,16,TRBV27,TRBJ2-7,TRBD1,.
TGTGCCAGCAGCTTGGGGACTACATACTTAAGCTCCTACAATGAGCAGTTCTTC,CASSLGTTYLSSYNEQFF,18,TRBV5-6,TRBJ2-1,.,.
TGTGCCAGCAGCCCCGGTCCGGGGGGAACGGATACGCAGTATTTT,CASSPGPGGTDTQYF,15,TRBV7-9,TRBJ2-3,TRBD2,few
TGTGCCAGCACCCCAAAGGGGGTGTACTATGGCTACACCTTC,CASTPKGVYYGYTF,14,TRBV13,TRBJ1-2,.,.
TGTGCCAGCAGGGGACCCCCGGTGGGGAACGAGCAGTACTTC,CASRGPPVGNEQYF,14,TRBV28,TRBJ2-7,.,.
TGTGCCAGCGAACTAGCGGGCTCGTTGGCAGATACGCAGTATTTT,CASELAGSLADTQYF,15,TRBV5-4,TRBJ2-3,TRBD2,.
TGTGCCAGCAGCACAGGGGGGACGCGAAATCAGCCCCAGCATTTT,CASSTGGTRNQPQHF,15,TRBV9,TRBJ1-5,TRBD1,.
TGTGCCAGCAGCCCTGGACAGGGGGCACCACAGAACACTGAAGCTTTCTTT,CASSPGQGAPQNTEAFF,17,TRBV11-3,TRBJ1-1,TRBD1,.